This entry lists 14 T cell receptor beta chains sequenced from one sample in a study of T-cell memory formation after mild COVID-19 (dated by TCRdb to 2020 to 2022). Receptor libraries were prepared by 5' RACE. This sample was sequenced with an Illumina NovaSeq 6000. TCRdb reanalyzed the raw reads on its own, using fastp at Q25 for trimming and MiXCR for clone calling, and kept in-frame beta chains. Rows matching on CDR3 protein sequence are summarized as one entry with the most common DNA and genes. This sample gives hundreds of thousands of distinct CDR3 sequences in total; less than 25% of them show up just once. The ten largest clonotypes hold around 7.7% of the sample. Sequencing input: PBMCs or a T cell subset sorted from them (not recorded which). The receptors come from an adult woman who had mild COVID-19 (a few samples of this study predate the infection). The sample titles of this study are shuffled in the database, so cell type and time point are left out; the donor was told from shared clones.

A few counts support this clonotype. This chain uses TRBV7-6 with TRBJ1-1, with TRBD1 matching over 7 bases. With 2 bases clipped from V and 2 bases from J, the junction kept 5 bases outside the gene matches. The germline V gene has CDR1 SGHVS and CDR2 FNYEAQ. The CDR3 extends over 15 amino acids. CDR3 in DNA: TGTGCCAGCAGCTTATTCGGACAGGATAACACTGAAGCTTTCTTT. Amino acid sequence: CASSLFGQDNTEAFF.

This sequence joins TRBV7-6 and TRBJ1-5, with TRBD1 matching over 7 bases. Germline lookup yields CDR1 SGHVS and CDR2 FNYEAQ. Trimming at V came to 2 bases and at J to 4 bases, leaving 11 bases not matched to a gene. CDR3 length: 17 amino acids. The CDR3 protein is CASSLTLGQEHNQPQHF. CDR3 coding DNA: TGTGCCAGCAGCTTAACCCTCGGACAGGAGCATAATCAGCCCCAGCATTTT.

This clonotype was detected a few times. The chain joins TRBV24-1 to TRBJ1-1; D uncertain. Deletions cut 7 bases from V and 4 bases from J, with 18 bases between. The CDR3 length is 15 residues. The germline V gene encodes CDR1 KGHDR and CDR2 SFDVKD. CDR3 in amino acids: CATRKSGKGGTEAFF. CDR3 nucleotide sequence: TGTGCCACCAGAAAGTCGGGTAAGGGCGGCACTGAAGCTTTCTTT.

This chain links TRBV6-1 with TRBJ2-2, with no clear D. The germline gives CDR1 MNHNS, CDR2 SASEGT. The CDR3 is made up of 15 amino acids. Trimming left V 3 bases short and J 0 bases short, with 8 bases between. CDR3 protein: CASSDNTANTGELFF. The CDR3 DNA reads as TGTGCCAGCAGTGATAACACAGCGAACACCGGGGAGCTGTTTTTT.

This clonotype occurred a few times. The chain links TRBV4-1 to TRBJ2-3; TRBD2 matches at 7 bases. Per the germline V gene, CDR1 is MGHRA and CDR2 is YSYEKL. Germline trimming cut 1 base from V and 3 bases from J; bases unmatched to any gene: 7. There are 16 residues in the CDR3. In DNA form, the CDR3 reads TGCGCCAGCAGCCAAGTGGCGGGGGAATTTACAGATACGCAGTATTTT. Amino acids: CASSQVAGEFTDTQYF.

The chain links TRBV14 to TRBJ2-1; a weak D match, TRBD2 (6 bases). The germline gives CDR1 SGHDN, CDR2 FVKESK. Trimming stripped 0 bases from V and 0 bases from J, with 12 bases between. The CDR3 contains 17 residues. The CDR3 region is CASSQDWGLSSYNEQFF. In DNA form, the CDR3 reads TGTGCCAGCAGCCAAGATTGGGGACTGAGCTCCTACAATGAGCAGTTCTTC.

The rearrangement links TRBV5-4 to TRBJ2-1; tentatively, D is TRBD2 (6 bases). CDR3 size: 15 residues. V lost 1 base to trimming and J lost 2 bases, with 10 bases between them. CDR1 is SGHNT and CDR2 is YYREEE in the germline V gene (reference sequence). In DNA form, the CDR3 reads TGTGCCAGCAGCTTGAACCTAGCGACCTACAATGAGCAGTTCTTC. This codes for CASSLNLATYNEQFF.

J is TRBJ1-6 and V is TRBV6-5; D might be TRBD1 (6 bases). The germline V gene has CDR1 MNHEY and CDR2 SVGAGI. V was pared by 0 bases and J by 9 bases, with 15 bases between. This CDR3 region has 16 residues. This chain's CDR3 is CASSYSSPQGSSPLHF. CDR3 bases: TGTGCCAGCAGTTACTCGAGCCCACAGGGTAGTTCACCCCTCCACTTT.

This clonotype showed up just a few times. CDR3 region: CASSLGAISYEQYF. In nucleotides, the CDR3 is TGTGCCAGCAGTTTAGGGGCAATCTCCTACGAGCAGTACTTC. The J gene is TRBJ2-7, the V gene TRBV12-3 or TRBV12-4; D uncertain. This CDR3 is built from 14 residues. V was shortened by 1 base and J by 0 bases, with 7 bases between the two germline ends.

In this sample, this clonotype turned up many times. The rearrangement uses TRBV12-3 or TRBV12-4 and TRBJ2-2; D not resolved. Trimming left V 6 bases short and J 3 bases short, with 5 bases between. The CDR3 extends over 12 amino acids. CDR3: CASRLYTGELFF. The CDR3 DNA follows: TGTGCCAGCAGGCTCTACACCGGGGAGCTGTTTTTT.

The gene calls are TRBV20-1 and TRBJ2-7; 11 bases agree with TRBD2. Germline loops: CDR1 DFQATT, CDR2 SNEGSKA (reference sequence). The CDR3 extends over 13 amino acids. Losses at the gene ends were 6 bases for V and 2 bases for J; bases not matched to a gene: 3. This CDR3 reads CSATSGMTYEQYF. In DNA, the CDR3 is TGCAGTGCGACTAGCGGGATGACCTACGAGCAGTACTTC.

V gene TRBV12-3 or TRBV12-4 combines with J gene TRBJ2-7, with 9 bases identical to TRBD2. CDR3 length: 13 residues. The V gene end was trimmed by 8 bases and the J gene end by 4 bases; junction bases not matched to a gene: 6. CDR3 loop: CASRASGTYEQYF. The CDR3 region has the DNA TGTGCCAGCCGGGCTAGCGGGACTTACGAGCAGTACTTC.

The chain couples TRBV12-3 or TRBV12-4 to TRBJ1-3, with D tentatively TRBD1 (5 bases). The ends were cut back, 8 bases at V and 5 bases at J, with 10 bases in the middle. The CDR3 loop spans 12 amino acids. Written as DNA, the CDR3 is TGTGCCAGCCGGGAGGGGCGAAACACCATATATTTT. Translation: CASREGRNTIYF.

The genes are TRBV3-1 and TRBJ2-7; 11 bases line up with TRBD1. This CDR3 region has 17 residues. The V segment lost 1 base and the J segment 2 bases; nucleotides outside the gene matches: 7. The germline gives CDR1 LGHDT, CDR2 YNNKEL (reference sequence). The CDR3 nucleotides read TGTGCCAGCAGCCAAGGCTTAATGGGACAGGGGGCCTACGAGCAGTACTTC. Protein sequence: CASSQGLMGQGAYEQYF.